A single sample is the source of the 4 T cell receptor beta chains below, sequenced in a study of OX40 agonist ivuxolimab in advanced cancers. Library construction relied on the immunoSEQ multiplex PCR assay. TCRdb mirrors the immuneACCESS table, restricted to in-frame sequences. Some clones are absent from its copies; in checked studies, under half trace to an unresolved V gene, and the reason for the others is unknown. This sample gives tens of thousands of clones in total; around 82% of them show up just once. 1.9% of the sample is taken by the ten largest. This specimen consisted of CD4+ or CD8+ T cells sorted from blood, obtained in a trial of the OX40 agonist ivuxolimab. The receptors derive from an adult with an advanced solid tumor such as melanoma, head and neck, liver or kidney cancer.

The chain employs TRBV30 and TRBJ2-7; D uncertain. This CDR3 comprises 12 residues. CDR1 is GTSNPN, CDR2 SVGIG, per germline (reference sequence). Trimming took 3 bases from V and 1 from J, leaving 7 bases between them. DNA for the CDR3: TGTGCCTGGAGCCCCAGATCCTACGAGCAGTACTTC. Translating it yields CAWSPRSYEQYF.

The genes are TRBV4-2 and TRBJ2-7, with 10 bases aligning to TRBD1. CDR1 LGHNA and CDR2 YNFKEQ come from the germline V gene. V was clipped by 4 bases and J by 1 base; unmatched bases: 1. The CDR3 has 14 amino acids. CDR3 DNA sequence: TGTGCCAGCAGCCGGGACAGGGGATCCTACGAGCAGTACTTC. Protein sequence: CASSRDRGSYEQYF.

This sequence joins TRBV7-2 and TRBJ2-7, with TRBD2 identical over 10 bases. This CDR3 comprises 19 residues. The germline V gene has CDR1 SGHTA and CDR2 FQGNSA. After removal of 0 bases from V and 1 base from J, the junction contained 12 bases not matched to a gene. CDR3 in amino acids: CASSLARNSGRPGSYEQYF. The CDR3 DNA follows: TGTGCCAGCAGCTTAGCGAGGAATAGCGGGAGGCCAGGGTCCTACGAGCAGTACTTC.

J is TRBJ2-1 and V is TRBV19; D may be TRBD2 (6 bases). Germline V lookup: CDR1 LNHDA, CDR2 SQIVND (reference sequence). V was shortened by 4 bases and J by 12 bases, with 19 bases between the two germline ends. The CDR3 is 14 residues long. The CDR3 DNA sequence: TGTGCCAGTAGTAGACCCGTACCTCTCGGGGGGCAGTTCTTC. Residues: CASSRPVPLGGQFF.